This T cell receptor (beta chain) was retrieved from a study of blood T cell repertoires in COVID-19. Data came from immunoSEQ multiplex PCR; TCRdb stores just in-frame clones and leaves some out. The repertoire includes some 200,000 clones, about four fifths of them detected once, and 12% sits in the top ten. Trimming took 10 bases from V and 2 from J, leaving 11 bases between them. This CDR3 comprises 12 residues. Germline CDR1 MDHEN, CDR2 SYDVKM. Sequenced material: peripheral blood. V gene TRBV28 combines with J gene TRBJ1-2; no clear D. This clonotype was sampled from an elderly woman with COVID-19, enrolled during active disease. The CDR3 sequence: CAIAQTNYGYTF. The CDR3 bases are TGTGCCATCGCTCAGACAAACTATGGCTACACCTTC.